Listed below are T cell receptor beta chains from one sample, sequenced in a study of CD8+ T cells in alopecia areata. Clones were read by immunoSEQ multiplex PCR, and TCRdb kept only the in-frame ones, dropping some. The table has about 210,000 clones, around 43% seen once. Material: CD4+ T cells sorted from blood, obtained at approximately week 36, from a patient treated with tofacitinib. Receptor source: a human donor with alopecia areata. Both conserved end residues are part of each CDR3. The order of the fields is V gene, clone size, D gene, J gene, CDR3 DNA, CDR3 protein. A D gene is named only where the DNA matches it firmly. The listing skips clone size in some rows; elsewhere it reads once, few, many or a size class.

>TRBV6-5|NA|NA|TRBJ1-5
TGTGCCAGCAGCGGGGGGACGGGGAATCAGCCCCAGCATTTT
CASSGGTGNQPQHF
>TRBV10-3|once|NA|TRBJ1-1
TGTGCCATCAGTGTATGGGGAACTGAAGCTTTCTTT
CAISVWGTEAFF
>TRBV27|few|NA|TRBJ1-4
TGTGCCAGCAGTTGGCGGCGGAATGAAAAACTGTTTTTT
CASSWRRNEKLFF
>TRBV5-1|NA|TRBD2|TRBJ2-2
TGCGCCAGCAGCTTCCTAGCGGGAGCCACCGGGGAGCTGTTTTTT
CASSFLAGATGELFF
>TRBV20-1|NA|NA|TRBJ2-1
TGCAGTGCTACTGACAATGAGCAGTTCTTC
CSATDNEQFF
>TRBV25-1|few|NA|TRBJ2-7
TGTGCCAGCAGTGTGGTTAGCGGTACCTACGAGCAGTACTTC
CASSVVSGTYEQYF
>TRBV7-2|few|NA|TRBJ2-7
TGTGCCAGCAGCCCACTCTCGGTAGCGACCTACGAGCAGTACTTC
CASSPLSVATYEQYF
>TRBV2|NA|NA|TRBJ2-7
TGTGCCAAAAGCGTCGGGGGTTTAGTAGGCGAGCAGTACTTC
CAKSVGGLVGEQYF
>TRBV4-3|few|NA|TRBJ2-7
TGCGCCAGCAGCCAAGACACGCCGAGCTCCGAGCAGTACTTC
CASSQDTPSSEQYF
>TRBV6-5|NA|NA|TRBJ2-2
TGTGCCAGCAGTTACTCGGTGGGAGTCTCCGGGGAGCTGTTTTTT
CASSYSVGVSGELFF
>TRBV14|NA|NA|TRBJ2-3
TGTGCCAGCAGCCAGAGTCGGGGGACACGCACAGATACGCAGTATTTT
CASSQSRGTRTDTQYF
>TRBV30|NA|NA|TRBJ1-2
TGTGCCTGGAGCCCAAATGGCCCCTTGGGTGGCTACACCTTC
CAWSPNGPLGGYTF
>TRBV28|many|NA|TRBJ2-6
TGTGCCAGCAGTTTACCGCACCCAGGGTCTGGGGCCAACGTCCTGACTTTC
CASSLPHPGSGANVLTF
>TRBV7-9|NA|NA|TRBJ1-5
TGTGCCAGCAGCTTAGGCCTGAATCAGCCCCAGCATTTT
CASSLGLNQPQHF
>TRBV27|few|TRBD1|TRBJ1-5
TGTGCCAGCAGCGCATACAGGGGGGGCAATCAGCCCCAGCATTTT
CASSAYRGGNQPQHF
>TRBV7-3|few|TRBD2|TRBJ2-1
TGTGCCAGCAGCTTATCAGGTGTCGGTCTAGCGGCCTACAATGAGCAGTTCTTC
CASSLSGVGLAAYNEQFF
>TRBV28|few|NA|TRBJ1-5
TGTGCCAGCAGTGGACACCAACCCAATCAGCCCCAGCATTTT
CASSGHQPNQPQHF
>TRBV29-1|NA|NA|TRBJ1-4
TGCAGCGTTGTATTGCCGGGGCTAAGTAATGAAAAACTGTTTTTT
CSVVLPGLSNEKLFF
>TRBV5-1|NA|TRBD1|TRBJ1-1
TGCGCCAGCAGTCGGGACAGGGTTGACACTGAAGCTTTCTTT
CASSRDRVDTEAFF
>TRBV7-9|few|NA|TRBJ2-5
TGTGCCAGCAGCTTTGGGCAAGGACAAGAGACCCAGTACTTC
CASSFGQGQETQYF
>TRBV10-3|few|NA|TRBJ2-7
TGTGCCATCAGTGAGGGCAGGAACCTCTACGAGCAGTACTTC
CAISEGRNLYEQYF
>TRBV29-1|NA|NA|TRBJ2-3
TGCAGCGTTGAAGAGGGTGGGACAGATACGCAGTATTTT
CSVEEGGTDTQYF
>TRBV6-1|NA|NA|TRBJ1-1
TGTGCCAGCAGTGTATTACAGGGCGCTGAAGCTTTCTTT
CASSVLQGAEAFF
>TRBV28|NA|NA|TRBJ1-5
TGTGCCAGCACCACCCGGAAGGTTCGCAATCAGCCCCAGCATTTT
CASTTRKVRNQPQHF
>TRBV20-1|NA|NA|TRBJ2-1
TGCAGTGCCGGGATTGGCGATGAGCAGTTCTTC
CSAGIGDEQFF
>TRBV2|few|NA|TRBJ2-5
TGTGCCAGCAGTGACAGGGGCGGAGGAGAGACCCAGTACTTC
CASSDRGGGETQYF
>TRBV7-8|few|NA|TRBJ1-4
TGTGCCAGCAGTCCAGTATCCCGGGTTGGTGAAAAACTGTTTTTT
CASSPVSRVGEKLFF
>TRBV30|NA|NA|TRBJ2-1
TGTGCCTGGAGTAAGGGCAATGAGCAGTTCTTC
CAWSKGNEQFF
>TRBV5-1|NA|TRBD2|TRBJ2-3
TGCGCCAGCAGCTTGACGAGGACGGGAGGGTCCGGAGATACGCAGTATTTT
CASSLTRTGGSGDTQYF
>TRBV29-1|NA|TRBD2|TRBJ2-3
TGCAGCGTCCCCCCAGCGGGGGCCACAGATACGCAGTATTTT
CSVPPAGATDTQYF
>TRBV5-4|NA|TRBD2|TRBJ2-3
TGTGCCAGCAGCTTCTTAGCGGGAGCGGCAGATACGCAGTATTTT
CASSFLAGAADTQYF
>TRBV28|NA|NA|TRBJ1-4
TGTGCCAGCAGTTTTCAGGGGCCTTTTGAAAAACTGTTTTTT
CASSFQGPFEKLFF
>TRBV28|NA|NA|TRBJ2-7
TGTGCCAGCAGGAGGGACTACGAGCAGTACTTC
CASRRDYEQYF
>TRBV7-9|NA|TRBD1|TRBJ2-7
TGTGCCAGCACCGACGACAGGGGGCCTTTGGGCGAGCAGTACTTC
CASTDDRGPLGEQYF
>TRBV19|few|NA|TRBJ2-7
TGTGCCAGTAGTATCCCTTCGCGGGGATCCTCCTACGAGCAGTACTTC
CASSIPSRGSSYEQYF